The 32 T cell receptor beta chains below were found in one sample sequenced in a study of stem cell transplantation in POMP-related autoinflammatory disease (dated by TCRdb to the early 2020s). The library was built by means of the immunoSEQ multiplex PCR assay. TCRdb holds this immuneACCESS table with in-frame rearrangements only. Some clones are missing; in checked studies, unresolved V genes explain under half, and the rest has no known cause. The sample table shows tens of thousands of clones, and approximately 91% are seen once. The leading ten clones occupy about 0.66% of the sample. What this sample's time point label stands for: after hematopoietic stem cell transplant. Sequences were derived from CD4+ T cells from PBMCs, sampled after stem cell transplantation. Source of these receptors: a human patient with POMP-related autoinflammation and immune dysregulation (PRAID). After a transplant, some T cells may be of graft donor origin.

The V call is TRBV3-1 (or the pseudogene TRBV3-2), the J call TRBJ1-2; D call uncertain. The germline V gene encodes CDR1 LGHDT and CDR2 YNNKEL (reference sequence). The CDR3 has 13 amino acids. The ends were cut back, 4 bases at V and 2 bases at J, with 8 bases in the middle. The CDR3 DNA reads as TGTGCCAGCAGCCCAGCACTGAACTATGGCTACACCTTC. Its protein product is CASSPALNYGYTF.

The chain couples TRBV28 to TRBJ1-2; TRBD1 might be the D (5 bases). Germline V gene lookup returns CDR1 MDHEN and CDR2 SYDVKM. The V end was cut by 3 bases, the J end by 4 bases, with 9 bases between. The CDR3 is made up of 13 amino acids. CDR3 in amino acids: CASSFTGPYGYTF. In DNA, the CDR3 is TGTGCCAGCAGTTTTACGGGACCCTATGGCTACACCTTC.

This chain joins TRBV2 and TRBJ2-7; D possibly corresponds to TRBD1 (6 bases). V was pared by 5 bases and J by 3 bases, with 14 bases between. Germline V gene data show CDR1 as SNHLY and CDR2 as FYNNEI. This CDR3 comprises 14 residues. CDR3 in DNA: TGTGCCAGCAGTCTAGATCGGACAGACTACGAGCAGTACTTC. The encoded protein is CASSLDRTDYEQYF.

The chain is built from TRBV6-5 and TRBJ2-1; D may be TRBD2 (6 bases). The CDR3 totals 11 residues. Deletions cut 6 bases from V and 13 bases from J, with 13 bases between. Germline-derived CDR1 and CDR2 are MNHEY and SVGAGI. The CDR3: CASRGRDSQFF. The CDR3 DNA reads as TGTGCCAGCAGAGGCCGGGACTCACAGTTCTTC.

The V and J genes are TRBV6-4 and TRBJ2-5, with 13 bases aligning to TRBD2. Trimming at V came to 4 bases and at J to 4 bases, leaving 18 bases not matched to a gene. The CDR3 totals 20 residues. CDR1 and CDR2 from the germline V gene are MRHNA and SNTAGT. CDR3: CASSARYSLAGGSLTETQYF. The CDR3 nucleotides are TGTGCCAGCAGTGCCCGTTACTCACTAGCGGGAGGGAGTTTGACAGAGACCCAGTACTTC.

The chain uses TRBV7-2 and TRBJ2-2, with D possibly called TRBD1 or TRBD2 (5 bases each). The CDR3 has 16 amino acids. Germline-derived CDR1 and CDR2 are SGHTA and FQGNSA. V shed 7 bases and J shed 3 bases, with 18 bases lying between them. The CDR3 reads CASTYSRGSDTGELFF. The CDR3 nucleotides are TGTGCCAGCACCTACTCGAGGGGTTCGGACACCGGGGAGCTGTTTTTT. The full variable domain, in which reference TRBV7-2 and TRBJ2-2 provide the parts outside the CDR3, is GAGVSQSPSNKVTEKGKDVELRCDPISGHTALYWYRQSLGQGLEFLIYFQGNSAPDKSGLPSDRFSAERTGGSVSTLTIQRTQQEDSAVYLCASTYSRGSDTGELFFGEGSRLTVL.

The chain joins TRBV18 to TRBJ1-5; 8 nucleotides align to TRBD1. V trimming: 0 bases; J trimming: 11 bases; junction bases outside the gene matches: 12. Germline V gene lookup returns CDR1 KGHSH and CDR2 LQKENI. The CDR3 consists of 16 residues. CDR3 coding DNA: TGTGCCAGCTCACCACCGGACAGGGTAGACACGGATGCCCAGCATTTT. Protein product: CASSPPDRVDTDAQHF. The complete variable domain, with remaining parts taken from reference TRBV18 and TRBJ1-5, reads NAGVMQNPRHLVRRRGQEARLRCSPMKGHSHVYWYRQLPEEGLKFMVYLQKENIIDESGMPKERFSAEFPKEGPSILRIQQVVRGDSAAYFCASSPPDRVDTDAQHFGDGTRLSIL.

V gene TRBV5-1 combines with J gene TRBJ2-3; D may match TRBD1 or TRBD2 (5 bases each). Germline CDR1 and CDR2: SGHRS and YFSETQ. Deletions cut 1 base from V and 6 bases from J, with 18 bases between. The CDR3 sequence is 16 residues long. This chain's CDR3 is CASSLKFRDPWDTQYF. As DNA, the CDR3 is TGCGCCAGCAGCTTGAAGTTCCGGGACCCCTGGGATACGCAGTATTTT.

The rearrangement joins TRBV10-3 to TRBJ2-3; D not certain. CDR1 is ENHRY and CDR2 is SYGVKD in the germline V gene. V was shortened by 2 bases and J by 0 bases, with 15 bases between the two germline ends. The CDR3 spans 17 residues. The CDR3 loop is CAISERIGNPSTDTQYF. The CDR3 bases are TGTGCCATCAGTGAGAGGATAGGAAATCCTAGCACAGATACGCAGTATTTT.

This chain connects TRBV10-3 to TRBJ2-3; 11 bases fit TRBD2. The length of the CDR3 is 16 residues. The germline V gene encodes CDR1 ENHRY and CDR2 SYGVKD. Losses at the gene ends were 6 bases for V and 2 bases for J; bases not matched to a gene: 7. The CDR3 DNA sequence: TGTGCCATCAGCCTGACTAGCGGGAATTACACAGATACGCAGTATTTT. Its protein product is CAISLTSGNYTDTQYF.

This sequence joins TRBV29-1 and TRBJ1-1, with D tentatively TRBD1 (5 bases). The ends were cut back, 7 bases at V and 0 bases at J, with 15 bases in the middle. Looked up from germline, CDR1 is SQVTM and CDR2 is ANQGSEA. The CDR3 sequence is 14 residues long. CDR3 region: CSAQGISLNTEAFF. The CDR3 nucleotides read TGCAGCGCCCAGGGAATCTCACTGAACACTGAAGCTTTCTTT.

V and J are TRBV24-1 and TRBJ2-3; 12 bases are shared with TRBD2. This CDR3 has 17 amino acids. Germline V gene lookup returns CDR1 KGHDR and CDR2 SFDVKD. Trimming removed 4 bases from V and 2 bases from J; junction bases left unmatched: 6. In nucleotides, the CDR3 is TGTGCCACCAGTGACTCGACTAGCGGGAGCCCCACAGATACGCAGTATTTT. The encoded protein is CATSDSTSGSPTDTQYF.

The gene calls are TRBV19 and TRBJ1-6; D is unresolved. From germline, CDR1 is LNHDA and CDR2 SQIVND (reference sequence). Trimming stripped 7 bases from V and 4 bases from J, with 14 bases between. This CDR3 spans 15 amino acids. This CDR3 reads CASTKAAAYNSPLHF. DNA for the CDR3: TGTGCCAGTACCAAGGCGGCGGCGTATAATTCACCCCTCCACTTT.

The chain employs TRBV18 and TRBJ1-3; D remains ambiguous. The length of the CDR3 is 12 residues. Per the germline V gene, CDR1 is KGHSH and CDR2 is LQKENI. V was shortened by 3 bases and J by 8 bases, with 8 bases between the two germline ends. CDR3 sequence (DNA): TGTGCCAGCTCACCTTCTGAGGACACCATATATTTT. Translating it yields CASSPSEDTIYF.

V is TRBV5-4 and J is TRBJ1-5; 10 nucleotides agree with TRBD1. Trimming at V came to 3 bases and at J to 1 base, leaving 7 bases not matched to a gene. Germline loops: CDR1 SGHNT, CDR2 YYREEE (reference sequence). The CDR3 is made up of 17 amino acids. CDR3 coding DNA: TGTGCCAGCAGCTCGGGCCCGGGACAGGGGAGCAATCAGCCCCAGCATTTT. Amino acid sequence: CASSSGPGQGSNQPQHF.

The rearrangement links TRBV20-1 to TRBJ2-4; D may be TRBD1 or TRBD2 (5 bases each). The germline V and J ends were trimmed by 3 bases and 7 bases, with 10 bases remaining between them. The CDR3 contains 12 residues. Germline CDR1 DFQATT, CDR2 SNEGSKA (reference sequence). The CDR3 protein is CSASRRDNIQYF. In DNA form, the CDR3 reads TGCAGTGCTAGTCGCAGGGACAACATTCAGTACTTC.

About this clone itself: The junction and the germline gene differ at one end; a read error may be behind it. CDR3 sequence reads: CAISEGDRPNF. CDR3 nucleotide sequence: TGTGCCATCAGTGAGGGAGACCGGCCGAACTTT. The J gene is TRBJ1-1, the V gene TRBV10-3; D remains ambiguous. The CDR3 consists of 11 residues. CDR1 and CDR2 from the germline V gene are ENHRY and SYGVKD.

Comment on this clone: Distinct nucleotide sequences in the sample also encode this CDR3. The V call is TRBV28, the J call TRBJ2-7; D may be TRBD2 (5 bases). Germline values: CDR1 MDHEN, CDR2 SYDVKM. The CDR3 spans 12 residues. The V gene lost 2 bases and the J gene lost 4 bases, with 6 bases spanning the gap. CDR3 coding DNA: TGTGCCAGCAGTTTAGCGGGTTACGAGCAGTACTTC. Protein sequence: CASSLAGYEQYF.

About this clone: The same CDR3 is also encoded by other DNA sequences in this sample. J is TRBJ2-6 and V is TRBV5-1, with no clear D. CDR3 length: 15 amino acids. V was pared by 0 bases and J by 2 bases, with 6 bases between. Germline V gives CDR1 SGHRS, CDR2 YFSETQ. The CDR3 here is CASSLEGPGANVLTF. The CDR3 region has the DNA TGCGCCAGCAGCTTGGAGGGCCCTGGGGCCAACGTCCTGACTTTC.

The chain uses TRBV6-1 and TRBJ2-3; 9 positions agree with TRBD2. Germline trimming cut 1 base from V and 3 bases from J; bases unmatched to any gene: 2. The germline gives CDR1 MNHNS, CDR2 SASEGT. The CDR3 extends over 15 amino acids. CDR3 protein: CASSEEREETDTQYF. As DNA, the CDR3 is TGTGCCAGCAGTGAAGAGCGGGAGGAAACAGATACGCAGTATTTT.

J is TRBJ1-2 and V is TRBV5-6; TRBD1 is a possible D gene (6 bases). CDR1 and CDR2 (germline): SGHDT, YYEEEE. The CDR3 runs to 14 residues. The V end lost 4 bases, the J end lost 0 bases, and 10 bases lay between the germline ends. DNA of the CDR3: TGTGCCAGCAGCACCGGACAGCCTAACTATGGCTACACCTTC. It yields the protein CASSTGQPNYGYTF.

The chain links TRBV20-1 to TRBJ2-7; perhaps TRBD1 as D (5 bases). V was trimmed by 3 bases and J by 2 bases, leaving 8 bases between them. CDR1 is DFQATT and CDR2 is SNEGSKA in the germline V gene (reference sequence). There are 12 residues in the CDR3. The CDR3 nucleotides read TGCAGTGCTAGTCAGGGTACCTACGAGCAGTACGTC. Encoded protein: CSASQGTYEQYV.

The rearrangement joins TRBV5-1 to TRBJ2-7, with TRBD1 identical over 8 bases. The CDR3 has 15 residues. Germline CDR1 SGHRS, CDR2 YFSETQ. V shed 0 bases, J shed 0 bases, and the junction held 2 bases outside the gene matches. The CDR3 loop reads CASSLGQGSSYEQYF. Here the CDR3 DNA reads TGCGCCAGCAGCTTGGGACAGGGGAGCTCCTACGAGCAGTACTTC.

CDR3 residues: CASSQALVRIEPGTESNYGYTF. The CDR3 nucleotides are TGCGCCAGCAGCCAAGCGCTCGTAAGGATCGAACCCGGGACAGAGTCTAACTATGGCTACACCTTC. V gene TRBV4-1 combines with J gene TRBJ1-2; the match to TRBD1 covers 7 bases. Germline V CDR1 and CDR2: MGHRA, YSYEKL. This CDR3 spans 22 amino acids. V gave up 1 base and J gave up 0 bases; unmatched junction bases: 23.

The chain couples TRBV30 to TRBJ2-1; TRBD2 might be the D (6 bases). Trimming removed 2 bases from V and 10 bases from J, with 9 bases in between. The CDR3 has 11 residues. The germline V gene encodes CDR1 GTSNPN and CDR2 SVGIG (reference sequence). The CDR3: CAWSFAGEQFF. The CDR3 bases are TGTGCCTGGAGTTTCGCGGGAGAGCAGTTCTTC.

The chain has TRBV5-1 and TRBJ1-3, with TRBD1 identical over 8 bases. Unmatched junction bases numbered 6, after V lost 0 bases and J lost 4 bases. CDR1 and CDR2 (germline): SGHRS, YFSETQ. The length of the CDR3 is 16 residues. The CDR3 DNA reads as TGCGCCAGCAGCTTGGTCGGCAGGGGGCTCGGAAACACCATATATTTT. This codes for CASSLVGRGLGNTIYF.

This sequence joins TRBV24-1 and TRBJ1-4; no reliable D call. Per germline, CDR1 KGHDR and CDR2 SFDVKD. The V and J ends lost 2 bases and 4 bases respectively, with 10 bases between them. This CDR3 contains 15 residues. The CDR3 nucleotides read TGTGCCACCAGTGATTCGACGGCCTTTAATGAAAAACTGTTTTTT. It codes for CATSDSTAFNEKLFF.

The genes are TRBV6-5 and TRBJ2-3; D gene unclear. Germline CDR1 and CDR2: MNHEY and SVGAGI. V lost 8 bases, J lost 2 bases, and 11 bases lay in between. CDR3 length equals 13 residues. The CDR3 nucleotides are TGTGCCAGCTGTAGGTTTCTCACAGATACGCAGTATTTT. Protein sequence: CASCRFLTDTQYF.

The rearrangement joins TRBV5-1 to TRBJ2-7, with 8 bases that match TRBD1. Per the germline V gene, CDR1 is SGHRS and CDR2 is YFSETQ. Trimming cost V 2 bases and J 2 bases; bases outside gene matches: 6. The length of the CDR3 is 15 residues. The CDR3 DNA sequence: TGCGCCAGCAGCTTACGACAGGGGATGGCCTACGAGCAGTACTTC. This gives the protein CASSLRQGMAYEQYF. Filled out from reference TRBV5-1 and TRBJ2-7, the complete variable domain reads KAGVTQTPRYLIKTRGQQVTLSCSPISGHRSVSWYQQTPGQGLQFLFEYFSETQRNKGNFPGRFSGRQFSNSRSEMNVSTLELGDSALYLCASSLRQGMAYEQYFGPGTRLTVT.

This clone was counted a single time. This sequence joins TRBV10-2 and TRBJ2-2, with 10 bases aligning to TRBD1. CDR3 size: 18 residues. V lost 6 bases to trimming and J lost 5 bases; unmatched junction nucleotides: 15. Germline CDR1 WSHSY, CDR2 SAAADI. CDR3 sequence (DNA): TGCGCCAGCAGCCAAGGTTTTAGGACAGGGGGTAGAACCGGGGAGCTGTTTTTT. Protein product: CASSQGFRTGGRTGELFF.

The V gene is TRBV11-2, the J gene TRBJ2-7; the D gene is possibly TRBD1 (5 bases). The CDR3 is 13 residues long. Trimming cost V 0 bases and J 5 bases, with 8 bases left between them. Germline assignment: CDR1 SGHAT and CDR2 FQNNGV. The CDR3 reads CASSLDRAHEQYF. DNA of the CDR3: TGTGCCAGCAGCTTAGACAGGGCCCACGAGCAGTACTTC.

This clone was picked up a small number of times. The rearrangement uses TRBV7-2 and TRBJ2-3, with D maybe TRBD2 (6 bases). V lost 5 bases and J lost 0, with 12 bases in between. Germline loops: CDR1 SGHTA, CDR2 FQGNSA. The CDR3 length is 15 residues. Written as DNA, the CDR3 is TGTGCCAGCAGCCCGGACTATCTTAGCACAGATACGCAGTATTTT. Translation: CASSPDYLSTDTQYF. Supplemented by reference TRBV7-2 and TRBJ2-3, the full variable domain reads GAGVSQSPSNKVTEKGKDVELRCDPISGHTALYWYRQSLGQGLEFLIYFQGNSAPDKSGLPSDRFSAERTGGSVSTLTIQRTQQEDSAVYLCASSPDYLSTDTQYFGPGTRLTVL.